The rows below give T cell receptor beta chains drawn from one sample of a study of prognosis after radiotherapy for stage I lung cancer. TCRdb processed the multiplex PCR reads anew with MiXCR; each CDR3 protein has one entry. The data show around 20,000 distinct CDR3 sequences, with roughly 46% seen just once and 39% held by the top ten. Source: PBMCs, taken before or after stereotactic body radiation therapy (not recorded which). Receptors originate from a donor over 45 with non-small cell lung cancer. Each CDR3 is given with its conserved first and last residue. D genes are given only for firm matches. A row's size may be missing; if present it is once, few, many or a size class.

len	abundance	j_gene	d_gene	v_gene	CDR3aa	CDR3nt
18	once	TRBJ1-5	NA	TRBV20-1	CSASVPGRASGGNQPQHF	TGCAGTGCTAGCGTCCCGGGCAGGGCCTCAGGAGGCAATCAGCCCCAGCATTTT
16	medium-sized	TRBJ2-6	NA	TRBV3-1	CASSQDLGTGANVLTF	TGTGCCAGCAGCCAAGACCTGGGAACTGGGGCCAACGTCCTGACTTTC
15	many	TRBJ2-3	NA	TRBV6-4	CASSETGGGTDTQYF	TGTGCCAGCAGTGAAACGGGGGGCGGCACAGATACGCAGTATTTT
15	NA	TRBJ2-2	NA	TRBV2	CASSEAGSGTGELFF	TGTGCCAGCAGTGAAGCAGGGTCAGGGACCGGGGAGCTGTTTTTT
12	NA	TRBJ2-7	NA	TRBV24-1	CATEDGLYEQYF	TGTGCCACCGAGGACGGCCTCTACGAGCAGTACTTC
13	many	TRBJ1-5	NA	TRBV12-3/TRBV12-4	CASSLGRAQPQHF	TGTGCCAGCAGTTTAGGGAGGGCTCAGCCCCAGCATTTT
13	NA	TRBJ2-7	TRBD1	TRBV11-2	CASSSTGGYEQYF	TGTGCCAGCAGCTCGACAGGGGGCTACGAGCAGTACTTC
15	many	TRBJ2-5	TRBD2	TRBV5-1	CASSQSGRGGETQYF	TGCGCCAGCAGCCAGAGCGGGAGGGGGGGCGAGACCCAGTACTTC
17	NA	TRBJ2-1	NA	TRBV28	CASNPSIAAGPENEQFF	TGTGCCAGCAACCCTTCAATAGCGGCAGGCCCCGAAAATGAGCAGTTCTTC
15	NA	TRBJ2-3	NA	TRBV6-1	CASITGTHITDTQYF	TGTGCCAGCATAACCGGGACTCATATCACAGATACGCAGTATTTT
14	NA	TRBJ2-7	NA	TRBV6-1	CESNKWTDSYEQYF	TGTGAAAGCAACAAATGGACAGACTCCTACGAGCAGTACTTC
15	many	TRBJ2-4	NA	TRBV20-1	CSARTGDGAKNIQYF	TGCAGTGCTAGGACAGGTGATGGGGCCAAAAACATTCAGTACTTC
14	once	TRBJ2-2	NA	TRBV3-1	CASRFGVNTGELFF	TGTGCCAGCAGGTTCGGGGTGAACACCGGGGAGCTGTTTTTT
12	many	TRBJ2-7	NA	TRBV7-9	CASSLSVFEQYF	TGTGCCAGCAGCTTATCGGTATTCGAGCAGTACTTC
16	many	TRBJ2-5	NA	TRBV18	CASSPPPGRSQETQYF	TGTGCCAGCTCACCACCGCCGGGCAGATCTCAAGAGACCCAGTACTTC
15	NA	TRBJ2-2	NA	TRBV6-2/TRBV6-3	CASRSQCFNTGELFF	TGTGCCAGCAGATCACAGTGTTTTAACACCGGGGAGCTGTTTTTT
17	many	TRBJ1-5	TRBD1	TRBV6-5	CASSYSIRDSIIQPQHF	TGTGCCAGCAGTTACTCGATAAGGGACAGTATCATTCAGCCCCAGCATTTT
15	once	TRBJ2-7	NA	TRBV5-1	CASSAGTAFSYEQYF	TGCGCCAGCAGCGCGGGGACAGCGTTCTCCTACGAGCAGTACTTC
16	NA	TRBJ1-5	TRBD1	TRBV20-1	CSAKFLRGRFNQPQHF	TGCAGTGCTAAGTTTTTAAGGGGGCGATTTAATCAGCCCCAGCATTTT
14	many	TRBJ1-4	NA	TRBV12-3/TRBV12-4	CASSFGGRGEKLFF	TGTGCCAGCAGTTTCGGAGGGAGAGGGGAAAAACTGTTTTTT
14	NA	TRBJ2-7	NA	TRBV6-5	CASSYNDKSGEHYF	TGTGCCAGCAGTTACAATGACAAATCGGGCGAGCATTACTTC
12	NA	TRBJ1-3	NA	TRBV12-3/TRBV12-4	CASSFSGNTIYF	TGTGCCAGCAGTTTCTCTGGAAACACCATATATTTT
14	once	TRBJ1-2	TRBD1	TRBV6-2/TRBV6-3	CASSEAYRGYGYTF	TGTGCCAGCAGTGAAGCTTACAGGGGCTATGGCTACACCTTC
14	many	TRBJ1-1	NA	TRBV7-3	CASSTGPGNTEAFF	TGTGCCAGCAGCACCGGCCCAGGGAACACTGAAGCTTTCTTT
13	NA	TRBJ1-2	NA	TRBV6-1	CASRRNFNYGYTF	TGTGCCAGCAGACGGAATTTTAACTATGGCTACACCTTC
15	many	TRBJ1-4	TRBD1	TRBV5-1	CASSPGTGGREKLFF	TGCGCCAGCAGCCCGGGGACAGGGGGCAGGGAAAAACTGTTTTTT
12	NA	TRBJ1-3	NA	TRBV30	CAWSVSGNTIYF	TGTGCCTGGAGTGTCAGTGGAAACACCATATATTTT
12	many	TRBJ2-2	NA	TRBV19	CASRRNTGELFF	TGTGCCAGTAGACGGAACACCGGGGAGCTGTTTTTT
13	NA	TRBJ2-7	TRBD2	TRBV27	CAGSLLSGGEQYF	TGTGCCGGCAGTTTACTATCGGGAGGTGAGCAGTACTTC
16	many	TRBJ2-6	TRBD1	TRBV3-1	CASSGTGGPGANVLTF	TGTGCCAGCAGCGGGACAGGGGGCCCTGGGGCCAACGTCCTGACTTTC
16	many	TRBJ2-5	TRBD2	TRBV7-8	CASNLSGGTGIETQYF	TGTGCCAGCAACCTTTCGGGGGGAACTGGGATAGAGACCCAGTACTTC
16	many	TRBJ2-2	NA	TRBV12-3/TRBV12-4	CASSLDARVGTGELFF	TGTGCCAGCAGTTTAGACGCCAGGGTGGGGACCGGGGAGCTGTTTTTT
17	NA	TRBJ1-2	NA	TRBV16	CASSQGYGTSQNYGYTF	TGTGCCAGCAGCCAAGGATACGGTACATCTCAAAACTATGGCTACACCTTC
15	NA	TRBJ2-7	NA	TRBV20-1	CSARGLQGDSYEQYF	TGCAGTGCTAGAGGTTTACAGGGTGACTCCTACGAGCAGTACTTC
12	many	TRBJ2-5	NA	TRBV5-1	CASSAPGETQYF	TGCGCCAGCAGCGCGCCAGGCGAGACCCAGTACTTC
15	many	TRBJ2-2	TRBD1	TRBV5-5	CASSWDRVRSGELFF	TGTGCCAGCAGCTGGGACAGGGTGAGATCCGGGGAGCTGTTTTTT
12	few	TRBJ2-7	NA	TRBV2	CASVGEGYEQYF	TGTGCCAGTGTCGGGGAAGGGTACGAGCAGTACTTC
13	NA	TRBJ1-2	TRBD1	TRBV20-1	CSARTGGRRGYTF	TGCAGTGCTAGAACAGGGGGTAGGCGTGGCTACACCTTC
15	NA	TRBJ1-6	TRBD1	TRBV7-2	CASSSHRGLNSPLHF	TGTGCCAGCAGCTCCCACAGGGGGCTTAATTCACCCCTCCACTTT
17	many	TRBJ2-3	TRBD2	TRBV10-3	CAISESRATSGADTQYF	TGTGCCATCAGTGAGTCGAGGGCGACTAGCGGGGCGGATACGCAGTATTTT
14	NA	TRBJ2-1	NA	TRBV5-1	CASSSPSRDNEQFF	TGCGCCAGCAGTTCCCCTTCCAGGGACAATGAGCAGTTCTTC
13	once	TRBJ2-1	NA	TRBV24-1	CASGTGGLEEQFF	TGTGCCTCCGGGACTGGCGGTTTGGAAGAGCAGTTCTTC
19	many	TRBJ2-3	TRBD2	TRBV30	CAWIPERGVPLPRTDTQYF	TGTGCCTGGATCCCCGAGCGGGGGGTTCCACTCCCCCGCACAGATACGCAGTATTTT
15	NA	TRBJ1-2	NA	TRBV12-3/TRBV12-4	CASILTGPRLNGYTF	TGTGCCAGCATCCTTACGGGACCGCGTTTGAATGGCTACACCTTC
15	many	TRBJ2-7	TRBD2	TRBV12-3/TRBV12-4	CASVSAGDGAYEQYF	TGTGCCAGTGTGTCTGCGGGGGACGGAGCCTACGAGCAGTACTTC
13	NA	TRBJ2-7	NA	TRBV6-1	CASRRLGGAEQYF	TGTGCCAGCAGGCGCCTGGGGGGGGCCGAGCAGTACTTC
16	NA	TRBJ2-2	TRBD2	TRBV5-1	CASSLLAGVNTGELFF	TGCGCCAGCAGCCTACTAGCGGGAGTGAACACCGGGGAGCTGTTTTTT
14	many	TRBJ2-7	NA	TRBV2	CASSGREFSYEQYF	TGTGCCAGCAGTGGCCGGGAGTTCTCCTACGAGCAGTACTTC
15	NA	TRBJ2-1	TRBD2	TRBV24-1	CATSDLAGGVNEQFF	TGTGCCACCAGTGATTTAGCGGGGGGGGTGAATGAGCAGTTCTTC
14	few	TRBJ1-4	TRBD1	TRBV7-9	CASSRDRGNEKLFF	TGTGCCAGCAGCAGGGACAGGGGAAATGAAAAACTGTTTTTT
14	many	TRBJ2-3	TRBD2	TRBV5-6	CASSPGGSTDTQYF	TGTGCCAGCAGCCCGGGGGGTAGCACAGATACGCAGTATTTT
13	many	TRBJ2-5	NA	TRBV2	CASGTSDSRTQYF	TGTGCCAGCGGTACCTCGGACAGTCGCACCCAGTACTTC
13	once	TRBJ1-2	NA	TRBV6-1	CAGSPGLRGGYTF	TGTGCCGGCTCGCCGGGTTTAAGAGGTGGCTACACCTTC
14	NA	TRBJ2-7	NA	TRBV19	CASSLVYKVGEQYF	TGTGCCAGCAGCTTAGTATACAAGGTTGGCGAGCAGTACTTC